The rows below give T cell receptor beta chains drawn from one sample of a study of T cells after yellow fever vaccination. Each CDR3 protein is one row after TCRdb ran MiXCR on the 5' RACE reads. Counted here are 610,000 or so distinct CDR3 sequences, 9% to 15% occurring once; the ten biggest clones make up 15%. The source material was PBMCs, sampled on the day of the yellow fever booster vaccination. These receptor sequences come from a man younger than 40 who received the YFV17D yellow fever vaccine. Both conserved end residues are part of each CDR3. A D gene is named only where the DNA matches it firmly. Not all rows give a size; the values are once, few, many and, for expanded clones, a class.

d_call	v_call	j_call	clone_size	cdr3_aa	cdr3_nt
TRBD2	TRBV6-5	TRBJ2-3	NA	CASSRGRATDTQYF	TGTGCCAGCTCACGCGGGAGGGCTACAGATACGCAGTATTTT
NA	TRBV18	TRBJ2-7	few	CASSQETTAGEQYF	TGTGCCAGCTCACAAGAGACCACAGCGGGCGAGCAGTACTTC
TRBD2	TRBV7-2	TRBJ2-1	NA	CASSHSSGSYYEQFF	TGTGCCAGCAGCCATTCTAGCGGCTCCTACTATGAGCAGTTCTTC
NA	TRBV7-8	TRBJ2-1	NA	CASSSRRGDTEQFF	TGTGCCAGCAGCTCCCGGCGGGGTGATACTGAGCAGTTCTTC
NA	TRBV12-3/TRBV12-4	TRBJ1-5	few	CASSWTESYSNQPQHF	TGTGCCAGCAGTTGGACAGAAAGTTATAGCAATCAGCCCCAGCATTTT
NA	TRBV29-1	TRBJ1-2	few	CSVDGTDGYTF	TGCAGCGTTGATGGGACGGATGGCTACACCTTC
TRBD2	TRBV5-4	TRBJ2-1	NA	CASRDGLAGHPNEQFF	TGTGCCAGCAGGGACGGACTAGCGGGCCACCCCAATGAGCAGTTCTTC
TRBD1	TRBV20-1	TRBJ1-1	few	CSAKRSGQGNTEAFF	TGCAGTGCTAAAAGATCAGGACAGGGAAACACTGAAGCTTTCTTT
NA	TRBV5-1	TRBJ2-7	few	CASSLGGIGSYEQYF	TGCGCCAGCAGCCTTGGGGGGATTGGATCTTACGAGCAGTACTTC
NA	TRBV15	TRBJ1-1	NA	CATSRGEGVLNTEAFF	TGTGCCACCAGCAGAGGGGAAGGGGTCTTGAACACTGAAGCTTTCTTT
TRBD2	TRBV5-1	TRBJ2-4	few	CASSPGGGRNIQYF	TGCGCCAGCAGCCCCGGGGGCGGGAGGAACATTCAGTACTTC
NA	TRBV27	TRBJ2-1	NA	CASSLDGASYNEQFF	TGTGCCAGCAGTTTAGACGGTGCCTCCTACAATGAGCAGTTCTTC
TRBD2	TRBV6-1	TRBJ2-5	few	CASGPAGGQETQYF	TGTGCCAGTGGCCCAGCGGGGGGACAAGAGACCCAGTACTTC
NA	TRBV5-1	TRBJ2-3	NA	CASSFRGASTDTQYF	TGCGCCAGCAGTTTCCGGGGAGCTAGCACAGATACGCAGTATTTT
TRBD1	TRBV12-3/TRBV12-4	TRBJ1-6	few	CASSLQGVRSPLHF	TGTGCCAGCAGTTTACAGGGGGTGAGATCACCCCTCCACTTT
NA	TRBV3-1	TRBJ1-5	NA	CASSQGGSINQPQHF	TGTGCCAGCAGCCAAGGCGGCAGTATTAATCAGCCCCAGCATTTT
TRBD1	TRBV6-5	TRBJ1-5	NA	CASSYRTGNGQPQHF	TGTGCCAGCAGTTACAGGACAGGGAATGGACAGCCCCAGCATTTT
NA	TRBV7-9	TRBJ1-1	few	CASSSRTLANTEAFF	TGTGCCAGCAGCAGCAGGACACTCGCGAACACTGAAGCTTTCTTT
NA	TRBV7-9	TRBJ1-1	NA	CASSLIVGNTEAFF	TGTGCCAGCAGCTTGATTGTGGGAAACACTGAAGCTTTCTTT
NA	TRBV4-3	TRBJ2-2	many	CASSQDSPASALGELFF	TGCGCCAGCAGCCAAGATAGCCCCGCTAGCGCCTTGGGGGAGCTGTTTTTT
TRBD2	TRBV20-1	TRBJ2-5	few	CSARTRLAGGRETQYF	TGCAGTGCTAGGACGAGACTAGCGGGAGGAAGAGAGACCCAGTACTTC
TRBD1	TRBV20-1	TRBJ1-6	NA	CSAPTTGGWNSPLHF	TGCAGTGCTCCCACGACAGGGGGCTGGAATTCACCCCTCCACTTT
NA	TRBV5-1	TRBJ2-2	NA	CASLGQNTGELFF	TGCGCCAGCCTGGGACAGAACACCGGGGAGCTGTTTTTT
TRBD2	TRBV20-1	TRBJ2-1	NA	CSARDTTSGMWEQFF	TGCAGTGCTAGAGATACCACTAGCGGGATGTGGGAGCAGTTCTTC
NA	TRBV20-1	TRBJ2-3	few	CSAREIPITDTQYF	TGCAGTGCTAGAGAGATCCCTATCACAGATACGCAGTATTTT